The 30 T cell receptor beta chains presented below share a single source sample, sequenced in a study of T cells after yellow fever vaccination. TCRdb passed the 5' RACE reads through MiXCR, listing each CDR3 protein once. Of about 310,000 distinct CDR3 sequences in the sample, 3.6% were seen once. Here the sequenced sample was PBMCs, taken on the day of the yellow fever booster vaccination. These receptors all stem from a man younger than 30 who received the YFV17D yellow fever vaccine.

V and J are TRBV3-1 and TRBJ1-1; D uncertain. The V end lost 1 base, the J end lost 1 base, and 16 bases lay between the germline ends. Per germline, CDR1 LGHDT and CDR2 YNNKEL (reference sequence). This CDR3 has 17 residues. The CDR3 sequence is CASSQVPDPIPNTEAFF. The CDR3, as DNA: TGTGCCAGCAGCCAAGTTCCCGATCCTATTCCGAACACTGAAGCTTTCTTT.

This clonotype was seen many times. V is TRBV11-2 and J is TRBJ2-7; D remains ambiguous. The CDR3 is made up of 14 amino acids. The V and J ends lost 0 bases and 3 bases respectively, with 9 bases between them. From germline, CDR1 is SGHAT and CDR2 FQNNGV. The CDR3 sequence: CASSLEAGFYEQYV. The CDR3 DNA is TGTGCCAGCAGCTTAGAGGCAGGATTCTACGAGCAGTACGTC.

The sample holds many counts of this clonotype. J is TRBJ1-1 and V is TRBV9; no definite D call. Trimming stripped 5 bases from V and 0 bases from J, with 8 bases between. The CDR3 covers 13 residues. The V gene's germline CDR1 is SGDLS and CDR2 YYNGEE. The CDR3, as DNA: TGTGCCAGCAGAGGACGGGTGAACACTGAAGCTTTCTTT. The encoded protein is CASRGRVNTEAFF.

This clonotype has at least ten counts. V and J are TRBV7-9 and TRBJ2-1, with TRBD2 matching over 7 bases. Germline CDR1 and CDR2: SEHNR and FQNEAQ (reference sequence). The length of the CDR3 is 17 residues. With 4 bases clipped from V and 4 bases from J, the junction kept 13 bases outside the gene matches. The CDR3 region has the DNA TGTGCCAGCAGCTCGGTGGGAGGGCACCCTCCTTACAATGAGCAGTTCTTC. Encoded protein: CASSSVGGHPPYNEQFF. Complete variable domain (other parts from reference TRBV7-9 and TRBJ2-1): DTGVSQNPRHKITKRGQNVTFRCDPISEHNRLYWYRQTLGQGPEFLTYFQNEAQLEKSRLLSDRFSAERPKGSFSTLEIQRTEQGDSAMYLCASSSVGGHPPYNEQFFGPGTRLTVL.

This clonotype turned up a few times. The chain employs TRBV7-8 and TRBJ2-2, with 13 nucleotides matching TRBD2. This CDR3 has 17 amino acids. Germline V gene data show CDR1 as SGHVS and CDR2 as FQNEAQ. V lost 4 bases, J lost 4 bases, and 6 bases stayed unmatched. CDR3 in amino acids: CASSSGTSGVPTGELFF. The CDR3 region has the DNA TGTGCCAGCAGCTCCGGGACTAGCGGGGTCCCCACCGGGGAGCTGTTTTTT.

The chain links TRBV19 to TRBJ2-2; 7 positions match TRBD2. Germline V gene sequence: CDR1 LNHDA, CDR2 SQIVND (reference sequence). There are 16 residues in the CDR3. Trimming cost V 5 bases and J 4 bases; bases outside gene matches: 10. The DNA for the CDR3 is TGTGCCAGTAGTCCGGCCAGAGCGGGGATCACCGGGGAGCTGTTTTTT. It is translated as CASSPARAGITGELFF.

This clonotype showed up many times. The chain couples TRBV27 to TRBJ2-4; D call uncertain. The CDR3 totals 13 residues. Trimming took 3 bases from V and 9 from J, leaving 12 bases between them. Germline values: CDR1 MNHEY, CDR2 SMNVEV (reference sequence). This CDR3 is CASSLALGRIQYF. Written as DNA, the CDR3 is TGTGCCAGCAGTTTGGCCCTCGGACGCATTCAGTACTTC.

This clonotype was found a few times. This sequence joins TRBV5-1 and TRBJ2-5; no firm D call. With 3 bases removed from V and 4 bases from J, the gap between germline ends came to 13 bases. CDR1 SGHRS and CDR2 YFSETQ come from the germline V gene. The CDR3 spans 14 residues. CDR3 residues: CASSWEATVETQYF. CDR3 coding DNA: TGCGCCAGCAGCTGGGAAGCCACCGTAGAGACCCAGTACTTC.

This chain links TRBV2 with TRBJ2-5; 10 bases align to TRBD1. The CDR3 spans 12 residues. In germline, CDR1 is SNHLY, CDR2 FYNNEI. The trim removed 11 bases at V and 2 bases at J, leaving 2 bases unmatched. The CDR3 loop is CAGDRGQETQYF. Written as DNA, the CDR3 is TGTGCCGGGGACAGGGGTCAAGAGACCCAGTACTTC. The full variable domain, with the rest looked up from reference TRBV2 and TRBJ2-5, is EPEVTQTPSHQVTQMGQEVILRCVPISNHLYFYWYRQILGQKVEFLVSFYNNEISEKSEIFDDQFSVERPDGSNFTLKIRSTKLEDSAMYFCAGDRGQETQYFGPGTRLLVL.

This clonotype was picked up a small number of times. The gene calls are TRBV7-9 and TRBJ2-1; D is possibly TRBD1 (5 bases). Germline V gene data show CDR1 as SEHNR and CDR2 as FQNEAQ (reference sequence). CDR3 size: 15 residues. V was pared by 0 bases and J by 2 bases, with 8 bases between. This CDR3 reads CASSLAQGAYNEQFF. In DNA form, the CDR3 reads TGTGCCAGCAGCTTAGCTCAGGGCGCCTACAATGAGCAGTTCTTC.

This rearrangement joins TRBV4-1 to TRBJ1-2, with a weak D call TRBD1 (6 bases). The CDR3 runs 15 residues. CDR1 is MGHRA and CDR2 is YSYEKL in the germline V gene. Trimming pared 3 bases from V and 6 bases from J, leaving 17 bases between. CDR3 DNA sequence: TGCGCCAGCAGCCAGAGGGGGGGAGTTGAGAATGGCTACACCTTC. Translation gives CASSQRGGVENGYTF.

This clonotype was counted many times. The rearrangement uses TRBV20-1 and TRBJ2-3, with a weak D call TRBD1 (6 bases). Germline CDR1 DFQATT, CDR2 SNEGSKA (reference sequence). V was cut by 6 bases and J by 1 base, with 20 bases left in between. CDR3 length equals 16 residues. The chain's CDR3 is CSAVGGRVGGTDTQYF. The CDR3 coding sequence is TGCAGTGCCGTAGGGGGTAGGGTCGGGGGCACAGATACGCAGTATTTT.

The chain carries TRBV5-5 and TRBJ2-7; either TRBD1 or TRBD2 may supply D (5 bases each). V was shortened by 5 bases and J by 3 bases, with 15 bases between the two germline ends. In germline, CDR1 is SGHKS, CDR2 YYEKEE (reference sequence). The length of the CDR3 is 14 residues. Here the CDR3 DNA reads TGTGCCAGCAGTACCGGGACGGTCGTCTACGAGCAGTACGTC. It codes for CASSTGTVVYEQYV.

CDR3 in DNA: TGTGCCAGCAGCTTTGAGGGAACTCCTGAAGCTTTCTTT. This sequence encodes CASSFEGTPEAFF. This chain links TRBV7-9 with TRBJ1-1; D remains unclear. V was trimmed by 3 bases and J by 6 bases, leaving 11 bases between them. Looked up from germline, CDR1 is SEHNR and CDR2 is FQNEAQ (reference sequence). This CDR3 is built from 13 residues. Filled out from reference TRBV7-9 and TRBJ1-1, the complete variable domain reads DTGVSQNPRHKITKRGQNVTFRCDPISEHNRLYWYRQTLGQGPEFLTYFQNEAQLEKSRLLSDRFSAERPKGSFSTLEIQRTEQGDSAMYLCASSFEGTPEAFFGQGTRLTVV.

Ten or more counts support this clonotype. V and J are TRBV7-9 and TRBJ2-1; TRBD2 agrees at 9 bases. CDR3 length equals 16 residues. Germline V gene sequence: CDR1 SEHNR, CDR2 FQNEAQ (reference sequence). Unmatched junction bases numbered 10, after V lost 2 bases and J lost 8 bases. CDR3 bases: TGTGCCAGCAGCTTATTAGTAGCGGGGGAGGAGGATGAGCAGTTCTTC. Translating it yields CASSLLVAGEEDEQFF. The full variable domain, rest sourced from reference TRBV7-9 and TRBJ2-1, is DTGVSQNPRHKITKRGQNVTFRCDPISEHNRLYWYRQTLGQGPEFLTYFQNEAQLEKSRLLSDRFSAERPKGSFSTLEIQRTEQGDSAMYLCASSLLVAGEEDEQFFGPGTRLTVL.

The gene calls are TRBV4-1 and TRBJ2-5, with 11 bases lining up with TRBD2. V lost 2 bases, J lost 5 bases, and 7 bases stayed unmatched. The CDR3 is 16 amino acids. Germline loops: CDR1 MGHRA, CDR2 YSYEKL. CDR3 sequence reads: CASSQPTSGGWETQYF. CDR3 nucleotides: TGCGCCAGCAGCCAACCCACTAGCGGGGGTTGGGAGACCCAGTACTTC.

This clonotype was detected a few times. CDR3 region: CASSTGQGTRGQETQYF. CDR3 DNA sequence: TGTGCCAGTAGTACGGGACAGGGGACAAGGGGACAAGAGACCCAGTACTTC. The V gene is TRBV19, the J gene TRBJ2-5, with 10 bases that match TRBD1. Losses at the gene ends were 4 bases for V and 2 bases for J; bases not matched to a gene: 10. Germline assignment: CDR1 LNHDA and CDR2 SQIVND (reference sequence). This CDR3 comprises 17 residues.

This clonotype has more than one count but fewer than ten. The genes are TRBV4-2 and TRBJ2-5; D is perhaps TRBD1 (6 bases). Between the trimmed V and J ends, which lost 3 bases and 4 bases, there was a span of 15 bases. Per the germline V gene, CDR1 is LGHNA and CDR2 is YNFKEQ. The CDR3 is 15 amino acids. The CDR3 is CASSHRGGQTETQYF. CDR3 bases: TGTGCCAGCAGCCACAGGGGCGGACAGACAGAGACCCAGTACTTC.

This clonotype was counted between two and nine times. CDR3: CASSTLEGTIYNSPLHF. CDR3 DNA sequence: TGTGCCAGCAGCACGCTTGAGGGGACAATCTATAATTCACCCCTCCACTTT. The rearrangement joins TRBV7-2 to TRBJ1-6, with a weak D call TRBD1 (6 bases). The V gene's germline CDR1 is SGHTA and CDR2 FQGNSA. V lost 5 bases to trimming and J lost 3 bases, with 17 bases between them. This CDR3 is 17 amino acids long.

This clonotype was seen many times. CDR3 nucleotide sequence: TGCGCCAGCAGCTTCGGGACAGGGGGCACTGAAGCTTTCTTT. Translating gives CASSFGTGGTEAFF. This rearrangement joins TRBV5-1 to TRBJ1-1; 11 nucleotides align to TRBD1. The CDR3 is 14 amino acids. Trimming removed 2 bases from V and 4 bases from J; junction bases left unmatched: 1. CDR1 and CDR2 from the germline V gene are SGHRS and YFSETQ.

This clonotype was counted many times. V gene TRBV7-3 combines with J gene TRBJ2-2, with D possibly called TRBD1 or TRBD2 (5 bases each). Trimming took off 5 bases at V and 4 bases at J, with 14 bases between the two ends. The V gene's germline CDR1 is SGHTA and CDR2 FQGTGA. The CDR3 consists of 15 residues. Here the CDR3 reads CASSRDGPPTGELFF. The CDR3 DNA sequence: TGTGCCAGCAGCCGGGACGGACCGCCCACCGGGGAGCTGTTTTTT.

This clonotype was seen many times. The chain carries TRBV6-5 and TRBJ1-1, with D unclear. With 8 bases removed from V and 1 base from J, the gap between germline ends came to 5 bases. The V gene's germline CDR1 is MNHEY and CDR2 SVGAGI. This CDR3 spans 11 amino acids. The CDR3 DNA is TGTGCCAGCGCGCGGAACACTGAAGCTTTCTTT. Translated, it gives CASARNTEAFF.

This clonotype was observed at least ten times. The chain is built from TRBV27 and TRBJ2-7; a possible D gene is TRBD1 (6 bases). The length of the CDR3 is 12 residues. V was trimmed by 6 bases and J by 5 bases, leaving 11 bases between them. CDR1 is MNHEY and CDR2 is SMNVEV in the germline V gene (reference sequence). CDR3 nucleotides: TGTGCCAGCAGCCACCAGGGGAACGAGCAGTACTTC. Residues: CASSHQGNEQYF.

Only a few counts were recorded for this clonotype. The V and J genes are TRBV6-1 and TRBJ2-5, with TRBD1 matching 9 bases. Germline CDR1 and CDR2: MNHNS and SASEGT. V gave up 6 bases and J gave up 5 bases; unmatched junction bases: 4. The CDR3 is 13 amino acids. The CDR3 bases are TGTGCCAGCAGACAGGGGGCTAGGGAGACCCAGTACTTC. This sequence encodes CASRQGARETQYF.

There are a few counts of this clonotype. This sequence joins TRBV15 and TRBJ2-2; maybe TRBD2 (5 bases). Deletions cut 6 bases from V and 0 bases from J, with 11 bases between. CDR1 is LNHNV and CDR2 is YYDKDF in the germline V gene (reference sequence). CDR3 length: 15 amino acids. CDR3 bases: TGTGCCACCAGGTTAACTAGAACGAACACCGGGGAGCTGTTTTTT. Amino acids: CATRLTRTNTGELFF.

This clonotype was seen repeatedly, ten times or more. The CDR3 DNA reads TGTGCCAGCAGCAGGGTTATGGGATGGGAGCAGTACTTC. This codes for CASSRVMGWEQYF. The chain combines TRBV7-2 with TRBJ2-7; no definite D call. Germline CDR1 SGHTA, CDR2 FQGNSA. The CDR3 is made up of 13 amino acids. Trimming took off 5 bases at V and 7 bases at J, with 15 bases between the two ends.

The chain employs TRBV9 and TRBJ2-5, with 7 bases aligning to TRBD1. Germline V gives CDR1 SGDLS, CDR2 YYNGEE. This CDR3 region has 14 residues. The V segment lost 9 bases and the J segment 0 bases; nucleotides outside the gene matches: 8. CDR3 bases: TGTGCCATCACCCCGACAGGGTACCAAGAGACCCAGTACTTC. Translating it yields CAITPTGYQETQYF.

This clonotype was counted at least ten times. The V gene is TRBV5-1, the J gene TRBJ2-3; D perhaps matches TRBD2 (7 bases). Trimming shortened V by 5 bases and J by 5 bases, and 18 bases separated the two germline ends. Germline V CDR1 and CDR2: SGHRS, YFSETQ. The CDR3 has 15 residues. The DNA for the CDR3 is TGCGCCAGCAGTGGAGGGGGGGCACGGAGAGATACGCAGTATTTT. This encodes CASSGGGARRDTQYF.

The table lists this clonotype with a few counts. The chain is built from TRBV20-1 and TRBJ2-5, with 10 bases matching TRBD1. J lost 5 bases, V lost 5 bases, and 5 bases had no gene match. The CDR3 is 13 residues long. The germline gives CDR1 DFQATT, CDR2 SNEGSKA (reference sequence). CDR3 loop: CSALTGGRETQYF. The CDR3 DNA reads TGCAGTGCTTTGACAGGGGGCAGGGAGACCCAGTACTTC.

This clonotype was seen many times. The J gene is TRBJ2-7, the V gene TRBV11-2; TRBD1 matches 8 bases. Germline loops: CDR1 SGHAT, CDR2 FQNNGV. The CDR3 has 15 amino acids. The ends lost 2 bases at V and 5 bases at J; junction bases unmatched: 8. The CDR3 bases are TGTGCCAGCAGCTTAATCCAGGGGGCTACCCACGAGCAGTACGTC. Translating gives CASSLIQGATHEQYV.